This TCR beta chain emerged from a study of T cell repertoires in cytomegalovirus infection. The overall study: TCR beta signatures that were public indicated CMV infection and matching HLA type.

The ends lost 1 base at V and 6 bases at J; junction bases unmatched: 8. The CDR3 has 17 amino acids. Germline CDR1 SGHVS, CDR2 FNYEAQ. TCRdb passed the reads through MiXCR, listing each CDR3 protein once. The sample has about a million distinct CDR3 sequences, less than 40% seen once. This clonotype was recorded at least ten times. Its antigen is not known. The sequence derives from a human donor in good health (CMV status not recorded). Some clones in this sample may be carry-over from other donors' samples. The chain links TRBV7-6 to TRBJ1-6; 8 nucleotides line up with TRBD1. Sequences were derived from cultured CD8+ T cells from PBMCs, sampled from culture after CMV antigen stimulation. The CDR3 spells CASSLGGLTGGNSPLHF. The CDR3 DNA is TGTGCCAGCAGCTTAGGAGGTTTAACAGGGGGTAATTCACCCCTCCACTTT.